Each of the 3 T cell receptor beta chains below was sequenced from the same sample in a study of blood T cell repertoires in COVID-19. This table comes from immunoSEQ multiplex PCR, and its TCRdb copy is limited to in-frame clones, with some not included. The data show fewer than 500,000 clones, about 90% seen once. Sequencing input: peripheral blood. The receptors here all came from a man between 18 and 29 years old with COVID-19, enrolled during active disease.

The V and J genes are TRBV28 and TRBJ2-3; possibly TRBD1 for D (6 bases). The length of the CDR3 is 12 residues. V lost 6 bases to trimming and J lost 5 bases, with 9 bases between them. From germline, CDR1 is MDHEN and CDR2 SYDVKM. DNA of the CDR3: TGTGCCAGCAGCCTCAGGGGAGATACGCAGTATTTT. Its translation is CASSLRGDTQYF.

The chain combines TRBV10-1 with TRBJ2-7; the match to TRBD2 covers 8 bases. The CDR3 runs to 15 residues. Unmatched junction bases numbered 4, after V lost 3 bases and J lost 0 bases. Per germline, CDR1 WNHNN and CDR2 SYGVQD (reference sequence). For the CDR3, the DNA is TGCGCCAGCAGTGACCCGAGCGGGAGCTCCTACGAGCAGTACTTC. It specifies CASSDPSGSSYEQYF.

V and J are TRBV5-1 and TRBJ2-2; D possibly corresponds to TRBD1 (5 bases). V dropped 0 bases and J dropped 6 bases, with 12 bases sitting between them. Germline V gene data show CDR1 as SGHRS and CDR2 as YFSETQ. This CDR3 is 15 amino acids long. This CDR3 reads CASSLGQGRAGELFF. The CDR3 nucleotides read TGCGCCAGCAGCTTGGGTCAGGGCCGCGCCGGGGAGCTGTTTTTT.